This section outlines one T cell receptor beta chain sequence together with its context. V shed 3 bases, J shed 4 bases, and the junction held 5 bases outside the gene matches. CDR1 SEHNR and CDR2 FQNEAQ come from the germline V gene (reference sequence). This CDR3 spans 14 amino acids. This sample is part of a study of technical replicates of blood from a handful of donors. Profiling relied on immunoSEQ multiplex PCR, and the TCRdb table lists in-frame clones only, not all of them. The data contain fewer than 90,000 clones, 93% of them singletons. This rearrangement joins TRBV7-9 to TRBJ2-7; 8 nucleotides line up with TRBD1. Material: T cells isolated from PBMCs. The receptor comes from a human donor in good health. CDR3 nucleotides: TGTGCCAGCAGCTTCGGACAGGGTGGATACGAGCAGTACTTC. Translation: CASSFGQGGYEQYF.